The 13 T cell receptor beta chains in this list originate from one sample, sequenced in a study of blood T cell repertoires in COVID-19. The repertoire was sequenced with immunoSEQ multiplex PCR; TCRdb's copy has only in-frame clones and lacks some. Among tens of thousands of clones listed, 75% to 90% were seen once. Sample: peripheral blood. Source of these receptors: a man aged 55 to 70 with acute or convalescent COVID-19.

The table lists this clone with a few counts. J is TRBJ2-2 and V is TRBV3-1 (or the pseudogene TRBV3-2), with D perhaps matching TRBD2 (6 bases). V was trimmed by 3 bases and J by 5 bases, leaving 13 bases between them. The CDR3 has 15 amino acids. In germline, CDR1 is LGHDT, CDR2 YNNKEL (reference sequence). The CDR3 DNA is TGTGCCAGCAGCCAGGACAACGGAGGGACCGGGGAGCTGTTTTTT. The encoded protein is CASSQDNGGTGELFF.

This clone was counted a single time. The rearrangement uses TRBV28 and TRBJ1-5; tentative D call: TRBD1 (5 bases). V lost 7 bases and J lost 4, with 11 bases in between. The CDR3 consists of 13 residues. Germline lookup yields CDR1 MDHEN and CDR2 SYDVKM. As DNA, the CDR3 is TGTGCCAGCATCCTGCGGGGGAATCAGCCCCAGCATTTT. Translation: CASILRGNQPQHF. The complete variable domain, with remaining parts taken from reference TRBV28 and TRBJ1-5, reads DVKVTQSSRYLVKRTGEKVFLECVQDMDHENMFWYRQDPGLGLRLIYFSYDVKMKEKGDIPEGYSVSREKKERFSLILESASTNQTSMYLCASILRGNQPQHFGDGTRLSIL.

V and J are TRBV5-1 and TRBJ1-2; 11 bases agree with TRBD1. The CDR3 runs to 15 residues. Germline CDR1 and CDR2: SGHRS and YFSETQ. Losses at the gene ends were 0 bases for V and 8 bases for J; bases not matched to a gene: 6. The CDR3 coding sequence is TGCGCCAGCAGCTTGGATGGACAGGGGGCGAGGGGCTACACCTTC. This sequence encodes CASSLDGQGARGYTF.

This clone was counted once. The CDR3 bases are TGTGCCAGCTCCCCGAACGTCCAGGCAGCTAATGAAAAACTGTTTTTT. It yields the protein CASSPNVQAANEKLFF. The J gene is TRBJ1-4, the V gene TRBV18, with unresolved D. V shed 6 bases and J shed 3 bases, with 17 bases lying between them. Germline V gives CDR1 KGHSH, CDR2 LQKENI. This CDR3 has 16 residues.

A remark on this clone: The same CDR3 can be traced to other DNA sequences in this sample. In nucleotides, the CDR3 is TGTGCCAGCAGTGAAGCGCACGGGGGTAGCTCTGGAAACACCATATATTTT. Protein: CASSEAHGGSSGNTIYF. The chain links TRBV6-1 to TRBJ1-3, with a possible D match to TRBD1 (5 bases). CDR3 length: 17 residues. CDR1 is MNHNS and CDR2 is SASEGT in the germline V gene. V lost 0 bases to trimming and J lost 0 bases, with 12 bases between them.

This clone is a singleton in its sample. Here the CDR3 reads CASSVSRSNQPQHF. For the CDR3, the DNA is TGCGCCAGCAGTGTTAGTCGAAGCAATCAGCCCCAGCATTTT. The V gene is TRBV10-2, the J gene TRBJ1-5; no reliable D call. CDR1 is WSHSY, CDR2 SAAADI, per germline. V was shortened by 4 bases and J by 1 base, with 8 bases between the two germline ends. The CDR3 consists of 14 residues.

The rearrangement links TRBV4-3 to TRBJ2-1; perhaps TRBD2 as D (6 bases). The CDR3 loop spans 15 amino acids. The germline V and J ends were trimmed by 2 bases and 5 bases, with 13 bases remaining between them. In germline, CDR1 is LGHNA, CDR2 YSLEER. The CDR3 loop reads CASSQSGTGHNEQFF. In DNA form, the CDR3 reads TGCGCCAGCAGCCAATCCGGGACTGGCCACAATGAGCAGTTCTTC.

The chain links TRBV10-3 to TRBJ1-2; 8 nucleotides align to TRBD1. The CDR3 consists of 14 residues. The V and J ends lost 5 bases and 3 bases, in that order; junction bases with no gene match: 5. Germline values: CDR1 ENHRY, CDR2 SYGVKD. CDR3 in DNA: TGTGCCATCAGTAACAGGGGGAACGACTATGGCTACACCTTC. The encoded protein is CAISNRGNDYGYTF.

The chain recombines TRBV7-6 with TRBJ2-1; TRBD2 agrees at 12 bases. The CDR3 length is 15 residues. CDR1 is SGHVS and CDR2 is FNYEAQ in the germline V gene. V gave up 5 bases and J gave up 8 bases; unmatched junction bases: 7. DNA of the CDR3: TGTGCCAGCAGCCAAGGACTAGCGGGGACCTATGAGCAGTTCTTC. Translation gives CASSQGLAGTYEQFF.

The chain is built from TRBV28 and TRBJ1-3, with D uncertain. Looked up from germline, CDR1 is MDHEN and CDR2 is SYDVKM. V lost 2 bases to trimming and J lost 2 bases, with 7 bases between them. This CDR3 comprises 14 residues. CDR3 DNA sequence: TGTGCCAGCAGTTTAAGGAGCCCTGGAAACACCATATATTTT. Its translation: CASSLRSPGNTIYF.

V gene TRBV4-3 combines with J gene TRBJ2-2; possible D gene TRBD2, 5 bases. V lost 0 bases, J lost 0 bases, and 14 bases lay in between. The CDR3 extends over 18 amino acids. From germline, CDR1 is LGHNA and CDR2 YSLEER. The CDR3 region is CASSQDRLTGTNTGELFF. The CDR3 DNA follows: TGCGCCAGCAGCCAAGACCGTTTGACGGGGACGAACACCGGGGAGCTGTTTTTT.

This clone has more than one count but fewer than ten. The chain links TRBV3-1 (or the pseudogene TRBV3-2) to TRBJ1-1, with 9 bases matching TRBD1. With V trimmed by 5 bases and J by 3 bases, 7 bases remained unmatched. This CDR3 spans 15 amino acids. Germline CDR1 reads LGHDT; CDR2 reads YNNKEL (reference sequence). The CDR3 DNA sequence: TGTGCCAGCAGCAGATCGACAGGGGGTTACACTGAAGCTTTCTTT. This gives the protein CASSRSTGGYTEAFF.

This clone was counted only a few times. The chain couples TRBV10-1 to TRBJ2-5; a weak D match, TRBD1 (5 bases). Germline loops: CDR1 WNHNN, CDR2 SYGVQD (reference sequence). V was pared by 1 base and J by 5 bases, with 8 bases between. This CDR3 has 13 residues. CDR3 DNA sequence: TGCGCCAGCAGTGAGTTAAGGGGTGAGACCCAGTACTTC. Translation gives CASSELRGETQYF.